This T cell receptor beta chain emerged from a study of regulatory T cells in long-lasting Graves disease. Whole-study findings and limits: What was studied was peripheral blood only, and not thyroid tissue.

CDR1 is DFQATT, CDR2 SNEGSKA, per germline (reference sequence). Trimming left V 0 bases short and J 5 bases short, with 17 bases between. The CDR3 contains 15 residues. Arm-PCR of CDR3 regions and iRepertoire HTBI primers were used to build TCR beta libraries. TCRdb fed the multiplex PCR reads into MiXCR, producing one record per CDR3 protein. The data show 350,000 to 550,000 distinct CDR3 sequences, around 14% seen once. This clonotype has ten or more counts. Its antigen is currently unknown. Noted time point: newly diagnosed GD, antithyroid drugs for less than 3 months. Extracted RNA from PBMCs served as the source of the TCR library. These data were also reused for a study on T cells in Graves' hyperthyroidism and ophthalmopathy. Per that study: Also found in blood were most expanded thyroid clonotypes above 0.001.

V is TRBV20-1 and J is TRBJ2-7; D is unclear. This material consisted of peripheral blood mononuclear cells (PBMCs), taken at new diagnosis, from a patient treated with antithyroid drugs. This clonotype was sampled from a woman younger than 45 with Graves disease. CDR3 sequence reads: CSARDRRPNPHEQYF. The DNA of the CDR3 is TGCAGTGCTAGAGATCGGAGACCCAACCCCCACGAGCAGTACTTC.